The rows below give T cell receptor beta chains drawn from one sample of a study of blood T cell repertoires in COVID-19. Sequencing used immunoSEQ multiplex PCR; TCRdb keeps in-frame clones, though not all of them. The table records approximately 120,000 clones, approximately 74% of them present only once. Material: peripheral blood. These receptor sequences come from a man in his fifties or sixties with acute or convalescent COVID-19. Each CDR3 is given with its conserved first and last residue. The D gene is left open where the match is weak. A clone size is listed for some rows: how often the clone was seen (once, few, many), or a class if it is expanded.

V gene	clone size	D gene	J gene	CDR3 DNA	CDR3 protein
TRBV27	NA	TRBD2	TRBJ2-1	TGTGCCAGCAGTTTATCCGGAAACGGCGGGAGCGATGAGCAGTTCTTC	CASSLSGNGGSDEQFF
TRBV18	NA	NA	TRBJ2-3	TGTGCCAGCTCACCCGGGACACCTAGGAGCACAGATACGCAGTATTTT	CASSPGTPRSTDTQYF
TRBV6-5	NA	NA	TRBJ1-2	TGTGCCAGCAGTCCCACAGGGAACTATGGCTACACCTTC	CASSPTGNYGYTF
TRBV11-2	NA	NA	TRBJ1-1	TGTGCCAGCAGCCAAGACAGGTACGCCACTGAAGCTTTCTTT	CASSQDRYATEAFF
TRBV6-5	NA	NA	TRBJ1-6	TGTGCCAGCAGTTACGTAGTACCGCAGGGCTATTCACCCCTCCACTTT	CASSYVVPQGYSPLHF
TRBV27	NA	NA	TRBJ1-6	TGTGCCAGCAGGACTTCCGGCCTCAATAATTCACCCCTCCACTTT	CASRTSGLNNSPLHF
TRBV7-9	NA	TRBD1	TRBJ2-1	TGTGCCAGCAGCCCGGACAGGGGCCTCCGCAATGAGCAGTTCTTC	CASSPDRGLRNEQFF
TRBV19	NA	NA	TRBJ1-2	TGTGCCAGTAGTATTAGTGACTATGGCTACACCTTC	CASSISDYGYTF
TRBV2	NA	NA	TRBJ2-3	TGTGCCAGCAGTGCGGGGGTCCGAGATACGCAGTATTTT	CASSAGVRDTQYF
TRBV28	NA	NA	TRBJ1-1	TGTGCCAGCAGTTCAAGAGCGGGCAGGCCGAACACTGAAGCTTTCTTT	CASSSRAGRPNTEAFF
TRBV2	NA	TRBD1	TRBJ1-4	TGTGCCAGCAGTGAAGGGACAGGGGTGAATGAAAAACTGTTTTTT	CASSEGTGVNEKLFF
TRBV6-5	once	NA	TRBJ1-6	TGTGCCAGCAGCACACAGGGCTATTCACCCCTCCACTTT	CASSTQGYSPLHF
TRBV7-3	NA	NA	TRBJ2-7	TGTGCCAGCAGCTTGGGAGAGGCCTACGAGCAGTACTTC	CASSLGEAYEQYF
TRBV24-1	NA	NA	TRBJ1-2	TGTGCCACCAGTAGCCGGGACTATGGCTACACCTTC	CATSSRDYGYTF
TRBV24-1	NA	NA	TRBJ1-4	TGTGCCACCAGTGATTCGGGAGGGACGACTGAAAAACTGTTTTTT	CATSDSGGTTEKLFF
TRBV11-3	few	TRBD2	TRBJ2-1	TGTGCCAGCAGTTTCGGACTAGCGGGGGGGAAAGAGCAGTTCTTC	CASSFGLAGGKEQFF
TRBV2	NA	NA	TRBJ1-6	TGTGCCAGCATTGGAGAAAACCTCGGTAATTCACCCCTCCACTTT	CASIGENLGNSPLHF
TRBV12-3/TRBV12-4	NA	NA	TRBJ1-1	TGTGCCAGCAGTTACAGGGTGGAGGCTTTCTTT	CASSYRVEAFF